This is a list of T cell receptor beta chains from one sample in a study of beta chain features in type 1 diabetes. Here immunoSEQ multiplex PCR was the method, and the copy in TCRdb shows in-frame clones only, minus some. The profile shows around 710,000 clones, 9.5% to 15% of them singletons. Sequencing used naive CD4+ T cells from blood. Source of these receptors: a young man with type 1 diabetes. CDR3s include the opening cysteine and the closing phenylalanine or tryptophan. Fields, in order: D gene, J gene, clone size, V gene, CDR3 DNA, CDR3 protein. The D gene is left open where the match is weak. Size is stated for part of the rows, as once, few or many counts, or as a class when the clone is expanded.

.,TRBJ2-5,.,TRBV28,TGTGCCAGCAGTTTATCGGGGGACCAAGAGACCCAGTACTTC,CASSLSGDQETQYF
.,TRBJ1-4,.,TRBV7-7,TGTGCTAGCAGCCCTCAAGGGGAAAAACTGTTTTTT,CASSPQGEKLFF
.,TRBJ2-7,.,TRBV10-3,TGTGCCACGGGACAAGACTACGAGCAGTACTTC,CATGQDYEQYF
.,TRBJ2-5,.,TRBV7-2,TGTGCCAGCAGCTTGGGGACTTTCCAAGAGACCCAGTACTTC,CASSLGTFQETQYF
TRBD1,TRBJ2-7,.,TRBV7-9,TGTGCCAGCAGCTCGGACAGGGTTCTATACGAGCAGTACTTC,CASSSDRVLYEQYF
.,TRBJ2-2,few,TRBV9,TGTGCCAGCAGCGAGGGACCCACCGGGGAGCTGTTTTTT,CASSEGPTGELFF
.,TRBJ1-2,.,TRBV4-3,TGCGCCAGCAGCCAAGTCCAGGGCCCTGGCTACACCTTC,CASSQVQGPGYTF
.,TRBJ2-7,.,TRBV5-1,TGCGCCAGCAGTTCCACAGCCTACGAGCAGTACTTC,CASSSTAYEQYF
TRBD1,TRBJ1-5,few,TRBV30,TGTGCCTGGGGGACAGGGTCAGGCAATCAGCCCCAGCATTTT,CAWGTGSGNQPQHF
TRBD1,TRBJ1-5,.,TRBV7-2,TGTGCCAGCAGCACCACGACAGGGGATAATCAGCCCCAGCATTTT,CASSTTTGDNQPQHF
.,TRBJ1-2,.,TRBV19,TGTGCCAGTAGTACCGGACGAGGGAGGATGAGTGGCTACACCTTC,CASSTGRGRMSGYTF
.,TRBJ1-5,.,TRBV2,TGTGCCAGCAGGGAAGGGATTAGCAATCAGCCCCAGCATTTT,CASREGISNQPQHF
.,TRBJ2-2,.,TRBV9,TGTGCCAGCAGCGTAGCGCAGGCGAACACCGGGGAGCTGTTTTTT,CASSVAQANTGELFF
.,TRBJ2-7,few,TRBV5-1,TGCGCCAGCAGCTTGGCGCCAGACCGCACCTACGAGCAGTACTTC,CASSLAPDRTYEQYF
.,TRBJ1-2,few,TRBV2,TGTGCCAGCAGAGGTACAGGGTCCTATGGCTACACCTTC,CASRGTGSYGYTF
.,TRBJ2-3,few,TRBV6-5,TGTGCCAGCAGACGGACGGACGGTGCTACGCAGTATTTT,CASRRTDGATQYF
TRBD2,TRBJ2-1,once,TRBV19,TGTGCCAGTAAACCCCTGACTAGCGGGGGGGCCCTCAATGAGCAGTTCTTC,CASKPLTSGGALNEQFF
.,TRBJ2-5,few,TRBV11-3,TGTGCCAGCAGGCCAGGGGGGCAAGAGACCCAGTACTTC,CASRPGGQETQYF
TRBD1,TRBJ2-7,.,TRBV27,TGTGCCATAACCGGGACAGGGTTTTACGAGCAGTACTTC,CAITGTGFYEQYF
.,TRBJ2-1,.,TRBV7-2,TGTGCCAGCAGCTTACAGGGGTCCTACTCCTACAATGAGCAGTTCTTC,CASSLQGSYSYNEQFF
.,TRBJ1-5,few,TRBV5-4,TGTGCCAGCAGCTTCGGGGGCTTTGGCAATCAGCCCCAGCATTTT,CASSFGGFGNQPQHF
.,TRBJ2-7,.,TRBV15,TGTGCCACCAGCAGAGAGAGCGAACACTACGAGCAGTACTTC,CATSRESEHYEQYF
.,TRBJ2-3,few,TRBV9,TGTGCCAGCAGCCCCCTGAGGAGCACAGATACGCAGTATTTT,CASSPLRSTDTQYF
TRBD1,TRBJ2-7,.,TRBV11-2,TGTGCCAGCAGCTTAGTGGGACAGCTGTACGAGCAGTACTTC,CASSLVGQLYEQYF
TRBD2,TRBJ2-2,.,TRBV7-3,TGTGCCAGCAGCCCCCGGGCTAGCGGATTCACCGGGGAGCTGTTTTTT,CASSPRASGFTGELFF
.,TRBJ1-5,.,TRBV6-6,TGTGCCAGCAATCAGAATCAGCCCCAGCATTTT,CASNQNQPQHF
.,TRBJ2-5,few,TRBV7-9,TGTGCCAGCAGCTTCCCGCCCGCCCATTGGGCCCAGTACTTC,CASSFPPAHWAQYF
.,TRBJ1-2,few,TRBV19,TGTGCCAGTAGTCCAACCGGACGTAACTATGGCTACACCTTC,CASSPTGRNYGYTF
TRBD2,TRBJ2-6,.,TRBV14,TGTGCCAGCAGCCATCTTCGGGGGGCTGGGGCCAACGTCCTGACTTTC,CASSHLRGAGANVLTF
.,TRBJ2-5,.,TRBV2,TGTGCCGGTGGGGGGGAGACCCAGTACTTC,CAGGGETQYF
TRBD1,TRBJ2-4,few,TRBV25-1,TGTGCCAGCAGTGAATTCGGGGACAGCATCAAAAACATTCAGTACTTC,CASSEFGDSIKNIQYF
TRBD1,TRBJ1-2,many,TRBV19,TGTGCCAGTAGTCAATCCCCCGGGACAGCCTATGGCTACACCTTC,CASSQSPGTAYGYTF
.,TRBJ1-1,.,TRBV19,TGTGCCAGTACCATGGGGGGGAACACTGAAGCTTTCTTT,CASTMGGNTEAFF
.,TRBJ1-2,few,TRBV7-3,TGTGCCAGCAGCTTTGGCAGCCCGTCAAGTGACTATGGCTACACCTTC,CASSFGSPSSDYGYTF
TRBD1,TRBJ1-5,.,TRBV9,TGTGCCAGCAGCCGGACAGGGGATAATCAGCCCCAGCATTTT,CASSRTGDNQPQHF
.,TRBJ2-7,.,TRBV19,TGTGCCAGTAGTATAGATAGGGGGGGAACCTACGAGCAGTACTTC,CASSIDRGGTYEQYF
.,TRBJ2-2,.,TRBV6-6,TGTGCCAGCAGTCCCCAGGGCACCGGGGAGCTGTTTTTT,CASSPQGTGELFF
.,TRBJ2-1,.,TRBV29-1,TGCAGCGTTGAAGTGGGGGGTCGATCCATCAATGAGCAGTTCTTC,CSVEVGGRSINEQFF
TRBD2,TRBJ2-2,.,TRBV30,TGTGCCTGGAGTCGACTAGCGGGGTCTATCGGGGAGCTGTTTTTT,CAWSRLAGSIGELFF
TRBD2,TRBJ2-1,few,TRBV2,TGTGCCAGCAAGACTAGCGGGATGTCCTACAATGAGCAGTTCTTC,CASKTSGMSYNEQFF
.,TRBJ1-1,.,TRBV29-1,TGCAGCGTTGTGATCTCTGTCGAGGAAGCTTTCTTT,CSVVISVEEAFF
.,TRBJ1-5,few,TRBV29-1,TGCAGCGTTGTTGGAACCGATAGCAATCAGCCCCAGCATTTT,CSVVGTDSNQPQHF
.,TRBJ2-3,few,TRBV2,TGTGCCAGCAGACTCACAGATACGCAGTATTTT,CASRLTDTQYF
TRBD1,TRBJ2-6,.,TRBV7-9,TGTGCCAGCAGCTTATGGCGGACAGGGCCTGGGGCCAACGTCCTGACTTTC,CASSLWRTGPGANVLTF
.,TRBJ1-3,few,TRBV30,TGTGCCTGGAGTGTACGGGGTAACTCTGGAAACACCATATATTTT,CAWSVRGNSGNTIYF
.,TRBJ2-6,few,TRBV28,TGTGCCAGCAGTTCTACAGGGATTTCGCTGGTCCTGACTTTC,CASSSTGISLVLTF
TRBD2,TRBJ2-5,.,TRBV11-2,TGTGCCAGCAGCTTAGCTCCGAGCGGGGGGTTGTGGGAGACCCAGTACTTC,CASSLAPSGGLWETQYF
.,TRBJ2-2,.,TRBV12-5,TGTGCTAGTGGTTGGGTTGCCGGGGAGCTGTTTTTT,CASGWVAGELFF
TRBD2,TRBJ2-5,once,TRBV19,TGTGCCAGTAGTCAGGGACTAGCGTCCCAAGAGACCCAGTACTTC,CASSQGLASQETQYF
.,TRBJ2-5,.,TRBV28,TGTGCCACCCATCCTTGGGACACTGAGAAAGAGACCCAGTACTTC,CATHPWDTEKETQYF
.,TRBJ1-5,few,TRBV5-6,TGTGCCAGCAGCTTGAGGGTAGGGAGCAATCAGCCCCAGCATTTT,CASSLRVGSNQPQHF
.,TRBJ1-2,few,TRBV28,TGTGCCAGCAGTTCAGGGGAAGGTGGCTACACCTTC,CASSSGEGGYTF
.,TRBJ1-2,few,TRBV4-3,TGCGCCAGCAGCCGGGGTTTAGGGGCTAACTATGGCTACACCTTC,CASSRGLGANYGYTF
.,TRBJ1-1,.,TRBV4-1,TGCGCCAGCAGCCAGGCTGGGGTATGGAACACTGAAGCTTTCTTT,CASSQAGVWNTEAFF
.,TRBJ1-5,few,TRBV20-1,TGCAGTGCTGGCCCCAATCAGCCCCAGCATTTT,CSAGPNQPQHF
.,TRBJ2-3,few,TRBV29-1,TGCAGCGTTGCTGTGGCGTCTAGCACAGATACGCAGTATTTT,CSVAVASSTDTQYF